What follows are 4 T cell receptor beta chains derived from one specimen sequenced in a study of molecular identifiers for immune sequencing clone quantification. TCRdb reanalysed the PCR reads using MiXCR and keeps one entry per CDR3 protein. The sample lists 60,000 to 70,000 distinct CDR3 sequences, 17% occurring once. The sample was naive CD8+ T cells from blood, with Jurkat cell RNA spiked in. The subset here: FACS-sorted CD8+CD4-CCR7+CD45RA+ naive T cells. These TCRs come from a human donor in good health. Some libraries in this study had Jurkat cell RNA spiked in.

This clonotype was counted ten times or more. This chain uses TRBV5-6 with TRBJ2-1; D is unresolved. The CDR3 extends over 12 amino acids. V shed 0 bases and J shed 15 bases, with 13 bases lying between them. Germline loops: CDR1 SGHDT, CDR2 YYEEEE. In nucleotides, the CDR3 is TGTGCCAGCAGCTTGGTTGGGAAAGGGTGGTTCTTC. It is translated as CASSLVGKGWFF.

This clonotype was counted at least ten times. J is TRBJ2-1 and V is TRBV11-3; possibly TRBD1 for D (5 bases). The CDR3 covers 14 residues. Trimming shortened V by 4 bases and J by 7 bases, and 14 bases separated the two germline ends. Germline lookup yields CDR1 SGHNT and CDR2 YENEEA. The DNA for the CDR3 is TGTGCCAGCAGCTCGTCCAGGAAGGGGAATGAGCAGTTCTTC. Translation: CASSSSRKGNEQFF.

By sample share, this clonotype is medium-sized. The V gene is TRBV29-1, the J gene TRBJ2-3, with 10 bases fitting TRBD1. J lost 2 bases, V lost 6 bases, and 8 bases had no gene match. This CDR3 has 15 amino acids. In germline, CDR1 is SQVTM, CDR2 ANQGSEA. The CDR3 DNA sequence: TGCAGCGTCGACAAGACAGGGGGCCCCACAGATACGCAGTATTTT. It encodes CSVDKTGGPTDTQYF.

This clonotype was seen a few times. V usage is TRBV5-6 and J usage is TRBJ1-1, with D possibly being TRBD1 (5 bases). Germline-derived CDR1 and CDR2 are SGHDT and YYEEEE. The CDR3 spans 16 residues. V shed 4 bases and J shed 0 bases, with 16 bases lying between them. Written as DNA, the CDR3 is TGTGCCAGCAGCATAAGGGGAGGAGTAATGAACACTGAAGCTTTCTTT. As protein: CASSIRGGVMNTEAFF.